These T cell receptor beta chains were read from a single sample in a study of T cell changes during pregnancy in multiple sclerosis. Here immunoSEQ multiplex PCR was the method, and the copy in TCRdb shows in-frame clones only, minus some. The top ten clones hold approximately 0.42% of a sample with 30,000 to 40,000 clones, approximately 94% of them seen once. Here the sequenced sample was CD4+ T cells from peripheral blood mononuclear cells, taken in the second trimester of pregnancy. The source of these receptors is a female donor with multiple sclerosis, enrolled in a pregnancy study. Each CDR3 is given without its conserved first and last residue.

J,V,CDR3
TRBJ1-6,TRBV7-3,ASSLGSGSPLH
TRBJ2-5,TRBV5-5,ASSLRRVGQETQY
TRBJ1-5,TRBV7-8,ASSLGTGSNQPQH
TRBJ1-3,TRBV30,AATIQGNTIY
TRBJ2-7,TRBV10-3,AISESAGEQY
TRBJ2-1,TRBV10-2,ASSVAGAPSSYNEQF
TRBJ1-3,TRBV19,ASSPGHLNTIY
TRBJ2-6,TRBV7-3,ASSRVGASGANVLT
TRBJ2-1,TRBV7-3,ASSLDSRYNEQF
TRBJ2-1,TRBV5-1,ASSLGTNLYNEQF
TRBJ2-2,TRBV9,ASSTRTGPSGELF
TRBJ2-2,TRBV5-1,ASSLAQVAGGLNTGELF
TRBJ2-7,TRBV6-6,ASSPSTGSYEQY
TRBJ1-1,TRBV5-1,ASSLVAGGTEAF